The sequence of this T cell receptor beta chain was determined in a study of T cells in Graves' hyperthyroidism and ophthalmopathy. Overall study context: Peripheral blood was acquired at first diagnosis, ahead of any therapy whatsoever.

Remarks on this clonotype: As yet, its antigen is unknown.

Researchers amplified the TCR beta CDR3 regions from RNA transcripts. A first-round RT-PCR of the TCR CDR3 used the HTBI primer set. TCRdb called the multiplex PCR reads again in MiXCR, with one record for every CDR3 protein. The sample yields roughly 360,000 distinct CDR3 sequences, about 14% seen once. Study-level results: Ophthalmopathy got predicted by the model a median about 6.5 months before its onset. Peripheral blood also featured most of the thyroid clonotypes expanded above 0.001.

Germline values: CDR1 SGDLS, CDR2 YYNGEE. The CDR3 runs 15 residues. V shed 2 bases and J 5 bases; nucleotides not matched to a gene: 7. Researchers barred patients who had uncontrolled infection, other autoimmune disease, pregnancy or lactation. Sequencing was carried out using blood. This receptor was identified in a man aged 30 to 45 with Graves' hyperthyroidism that later progressed to Graves' ophthalmopathy. This chain links TRBV9 with TRBJ2-5; TRBD2 matches 9 bases. CDR3: CASSVSRGGGETQYF. CDR3 in DNA: TGTGCCAGCAGCGTTTCGCGGGGGGGCGGGGAGACCCAGTACTTC.